One and the same sample provided the 28 T cell receptor beta chains below, sequenced in a study of blood T cell repertoires in COVID-19. Libraries were prepared by immunoSEQ multiplex PCR; TCRdb keeps only in-frame clonotypes and omits some of them. The sample lists 100,000 or so clones, around 87% occurring once. Sequencing was carried out using peripheral blood. Receptors originate from a woman in her twenties or thirties with acute or convalescent COVID-19.

The chain has TRBV11-3 and TRBJ1-1; D uncertain. The V and J ends lost 0 bases and 3 bases respectively, with 14 bases between them. The CDR3 is 16 residues long. CDR1 is SGHNT and CDR2 is YENEEA in the germline V gene. CDR3 residues: CASSLDNRGKDTEAFF. The CDR3 DNA reads as TGTGCCAGCAGCTTAGATAACCGGGGAAAAGACACTGAAGCTTTCTTT.

This clone was recorded only once. The V call is TRBV6-5, the J call TRBJ1-2; D might be TRBD1 (6 bases). In germline, CDR1 is MNHEY, CDR2 SVGAGI. This CDR3 spans 14 amino acids. V was shortened by 6 bases and J by 6 bases, with 17 bases between the two germline ends. The CDR3 loop reads CASSPREGVHGYTF. The CDR3 region has the DNA TGTGCCAGCAGCCCCCGCGAGGGGGTCCATGGCTACACCTTC.

The chain joins TRBV7-3 to TRBJ2-1, with a tentative D call TRBD2 (5 bases). This CDR3 is built from 15 residues. From germline, CDR1 is SGHTA and CDR2 FQGTGA. The V end was cut by 0 bases, the J end by 3 bases, with 9 bases between. The chain's CDR3 is CASSLTAAYYNEQFF. As DNA, the CDR3 is TGTGCCAGCAGCTTAACAGCGGCGTACTACAATGAGCAGTTCTTC.

The rearrangement uses TRBV7-9 and TRBJ1-2; D is ambiguous. Trimming removed 5 bases at V and 8 bases at J, with 15 bases between. Germline CDR1 is SEHNR and CDR2 is FQNEAQ (reference sequence). The CDR3 runs 13 residues. This CDR3 is CASSPSGFEGYTF. The CDR3 DNA is TGTGCCAGCAGCCCGTCGGGGTTCGAAGGCTACACCTTC.

The V gene is TRBV11-1, the J gene TRBJ1-4, with D possibly matching TRBD1 (6 bases). V was trimmed by 5 bases and J by 8 bases, leaving 18 bases between them. The CDR3 is 15 residues long. The V gene's germline CDR1 is SGHAT and CDR2 FQDESV (reference sequence). The CDR3 sequence is CASSKGDNAPEKLFF. CDR3 coding DNA: TGTGCCAGCAGCAAGGGGGACAATGCCCCGGAAAAACTGTTTTTT.

The table lists this clone with a few counts. The chain couples TRBV2 to TRBJ1-4; weak D call: TRBD1 (6 bases). Trimming removed 6 bases at V and 4 bases at J, with 12 bases between. The CDR3 sequence is 14 residues long. Germline V lookup: CDR1 SNHLY, CDR2 FYNNEI. In nucleotides, the CDR3 is TGTGCCAGCAGCGCGACAGGAGTTAATGAAAAACTGTTTTTT. Protein: CASSATGVNEKLFF.

The rearrangement links TRBV25-1 to TRBJ1-1, with D possibly TRBD1 on 5 matching bases. The germline V gene encodes CDR1 MGHDK and CDR2 SYGVNS. V was cut by 8 bases and J by 8 bases, with 12 bases left in between. The CDR3 loop spans 11 amino acids. In DNA form, the CDR3 reads TGTGCCAGCGGCCAGGGTGCGGAAGCTTTCTTT. Translated, it gives CASGQGAEAFF.

The chain carries TRBV24-1 and TRBJ1-4; the D gene is possibly TRBD1 (6 bases). The length of the CDR3 is 15 residues. V lost 3 bases to trimming and J lost 6 bases, with 13 bases between them. Germline CDR1 reads KGHDR; CDR2 reads SFDVKD. The CDR3 sequence is CATSDPTGTDEKLFF. The CDR3 nucleotides read TGTGCCACCAGTGATCCCACAGGGACGGATGAAAAACTGTTTTTT.

The V and J genes are TRBV18 and TRBJ1-4; 7 bases fit TRBD1. Germline V gene data show CDR1 as KGHSH and CDR2 as LQKENI. After removal of 6 bases from V and 8 bases from J, the junction contained 12 bases not matched to a gene. The CDR3 loop spans 15 amino acids. CDR3 DNA sequence: TGTGCCAGCTCCTATAAGGAGGGGGCGCGAGAAAAACTGTTTTTT. Amino acids: CASSYKEGAREKLFF.

The chain has TRBV27 and TRBJ2-1; 9 nucleotides line up with TRBD2. This CDR3 spans 13 amino acids. The J segment lost 8 bases and the V segment lost 6 bases, leaving 5 bases of the junction unmatched. Germline V gene lookup returns CDR1 MNHEY and CDR2 SMNVEV (reference sequence). This chain's CDR3 is CASRRGGGDEQFF. CDR3 bases: TGTGCCAGCAGGCGGGGGGGCGGCGATGAGCAGTTCTTC.

The rearrangement uses TRBV27 and TRBJ1-2; D may be TRBD1 (6 bases). The CDR3 spans 16 residues. V was cut by 6 bases and J by 0 bases, with 17 bases left in between. Germline V gene data show CDR1 as MNHEY and CDR2 as SMNVEV (reference sequence). CDR3 sequence (DNA): TGTGCCAGCAGCTCGTCGGGGGGCCCCGCTAACTATGGCTACACCTTC. It encodes CASSSSGGPANYGYTF.

The V and J genes are TRBV6-6 and TRBJ1-3; a possible D gene is TRBD1 (5 bases). This CDR3 contains 13 residues. Germline CDR1 reads MNHNY; CDR2 reads SVGAGI (reference sequence). The V gene lost 6 bases and the J gene lost 9 bases, with 15 bases spanning the gap. CDR3 in amino acids: CASRLQVGGTIYF. CDR3 bases: TGTGCCAGCAGGTTACAAGTCGGGGGCACCATATATTTT.

The chain combines TRBV5-1 with TRBJ1-3; no clear D. The CDR3 contains 14 residues. Germline V CDR1 and CDR2: SGHRS, YFSETQ. Trimming removed 6 bases at V and 1 base at J, with 11 bases between. The CDR3 region has the DNA TGCGCCAGCATGCCAGGACTTTCTGGAAACACCATATATTTT. Amino acid sequence: CASMPGLSGNTIYF.

This sequence joins TRBV2 and TRBJ2-2; 11 positions agree with TRBD1. With 6 bases clipped from V and 7 bases from J, the junction kept 7 bases outside the gene matches. CDR1 is SNHLY and CDR2 is FYNNEI in the germline V gene. The CDR3 runs to 15 residues. CDR3 loop: CASSSGQGGDGELFF. CDR3 nucleotide sequence: TGTGCCAGCAGCTCGGGACAGGGGGGAGACGGGGAGCTGTTTTTT.

This rearrangement joins TRBV3-1 (or the pseudogene TRBV3-2) to TRBJ1-2, with TRBD1 matching over 7 bases. V gave up 4 bases and J gave up 5 bases; unmatched junction bases: 7. There are 14 residues in the CDR3. Germline-derived CDR1 and CDR2 are LGHDT and YNNKEL (reference sequence). CDR3 sequence (DNA): TGTGCCAGCAGCCCTGGACAGGCCAGGTATGGCTACACCTTC. As protein: CASSPGQARYGYTF.

This chain joins TRBV3-1 (or the pseudogene TRBV3-2) and TRBJ2-6; a possible D gene is TRBD1 (7 bases). Between the trimmed V and J ends, which lost 1 base and 10 bases, there was a span of 14 bases. The CDR3 runs 15 residues. Germline-derived CDR1 and CDR2 are LGHDT and YNNKEL (reference sequence). CDR3 loop: CASSQAAGQLNVLTF. CDR3 DNA sequence: TGTGCCAGCAGCCAAGCGGCGGGACAGCTTAACGTCCTGACTTTC.

The chain uses TRBV19 and TRBJ1-2; TRBD1 is a possible D gene (5 bases). V was shortened by 6 bases and J by 0 bases, with 8 bases between the two germline ends. CDR3 size: 13 residues. From germline, CDR1 is LNHDA and CDR2 SQIVND (reference sequence). CDR3: CASRQDSNYGYTF. The DNA of the CDR3 is TGTGCCAGTAGACAGGATTCTAACTATGGCTACACCTTC.

V and J are TRBV6-2 or TRBV6-3 and TRBJ2-5; 9 bases agree with TRBD2. This CDR3 is 17 amino acids long. Germline lookup yields CDR1 MNHEY and CDR2 SVGEGT. V was pared by 5 bases and J by 4 bases, with 14 bases of the junction left unmatched. CDR3 sequence reads: CASSRPGLANPGETQYF. CDR3 bases: TGTGCCAGCAGTCGCCCGGGACTAGCAAACCCGGGAGAGACCCAGTACTTC.

CDR3 residues: CASTATDRGAFSPLHF. The CDR3 nucleotides read TGTGCCAGCACCGCGACGGACAGGGGGGCCTTTTCACCCCTCCACTTT. V usage is TRBV2 and J usage is TRBJ1-6, with 10 bases fitting TRBD1. The trim removed 7 bases at V and 9 bases at J, leaving 12 bases unmatched. Germline-derived CDR1 and CDR2 are SNHLY and FYNNEI. This CDR3 region has 16 residues.

The chain joins TRBV28 to TRBJ2-7; TRBD1 agrees at 9 bases. The V gene end was trimmed by 5 bases and the J gene end by 1 base; junction bases not matched to a gene: 6. CDR1 and CDR2 from the germline V gene are MDHEN and SYDVKM. The CDR3 has 15 amino acids. The CDR3 DNA reads TGTGCCAGCAGTATGGACAGGGGAACTTCCTACGAGCAGTACTTC. Translation gives CASSMDRGTSYEQYF.

V gene TRBV6-5 combines with J gene TRBJ1-6; TRBD1 matches 10 bases. CDR1 and CDR2 (germline): MNHEY, SVGAGI. CDR3 size: 14 residues. V shed 6 bases, J shed 9 bases, and the junction held 5 bases outside the gene matches. The CDR3 DNA reads as TGTGCCAGCAGCGAGGACAGGGGGGTTTCACCCCTCCACTTT. Its translation is CASSEDRGVSPLHF.

The chain couples TRBV5-1 to TRBJ2-1; 9 bases match TRBD1. With 3 bases clipped from V and 3 bases from J, the junction kept 7 bases outside the gene matches. Germline lookup yields CDR1 SGHRS and CDR2 YFSETQ. The CDR3 length is 16 residues. The CDR3 DNA is TGCGCCAGCAGCTGGAGAGACAGGGGGGGCTACAATGAGCAGTTCTTC. The encoded protein is CASSWRDRGGYNEQFF.

V is TRBV28 and J is TRBJ2-7; 8 bases match TRBD1. The CDR3 sequence is 16 residues long. With V trimmed by 3 bases and J by 7 bases, 14 bases remained unmatched. From germline, CDR1 is MDHEN and CDR2 SYDVKM. The CDR3 nucleotides are TGTGCCAGCAGTTTCTCCAGGACAGGGACCCTCGAGGAGCAGTACTTC. This translates into CASSFSRTGTLEEQYF. The complete variable domain, with remaining parts taken from reference TRBV28 and TRBJ2-7, reads DVKVTQSSRYLVKRTGEKVFLECVQDMDHENMFWYRQDPGLGLRLIYFSYDVKMKEKGDIPEGYSVSREKKERFSLILESASTNQTSMYLCASSFSRTGTLEEQYFGPGTRLTVT.

This clone was observed a few times. The chain joins TRBV7-9 to TRBJ2-2; the match to TRBD2 covers 8 bases. The CDR3 is 16 amino acids. CDR1 is SEHNR, CDR2 FQNEAQ, per germline (reference sequence). Trimming removed 5 bases from V and 4 bases from J; junction bases left unmatched: 9. The CDR3 DNA is TGTGCCAGCAGCCCCATCGCGGGGGGCGGCACCGGGGAGCTGTTTTTT. Amino acids: CASSPIAGGGTGELFF.

The J gene is TRBJ1-2, the V gene TRBV15; D may be TRBD1 (6 bases). Trimming shortened V by 0 bases and J by 4 bases, and 12 bases separated the two germline ends. The CDR3 sequence is 15 residues long. CDR1 is LNHNV, CDR2 YYDKDF, per germline (reference sequence). CDR3 in DNA: TGTGCCACCAGCAGAGATCCAGGGGCAGGCTATGGCTACACCTTC. Its protein is CATSRDPGAGYGYTF. The whole variable domain, remainder taken from reference TRBV15 and TRBJ1-2, is DAMVIQNPRYQVTQFGKPVTLSCSQTLNHNVMYWYQQKSSQAPKLLFHYYDKDFNNEADTPDNFQSRRPNTSFCFLDIRSPGLGDTAMYLCATSRDPGAGYGYTFGSGTRLTVV.

This clone was seen more than once but under ten times. V gene TRBV7-3 combines with J gene TRBJ2-7; tentative D call: TRBD2 (6 bases). V lost 5 bases, J lost 2 bases, and 16 bases lay in between. Germline V CDR1 and CDR2: SGHTA, FQGTGA. The CDR3 contains 15 residues. CDR3 DNA sequence: TGTGCCAGCAGCCTTCTCCACGGGGGAGCCTACGAGCAGTACTTC. As protein: CASSLLHGGAYEQYF.

The J gene is TRBJ1-1, the V gene TRBV6-5; D is perhaps TRBD1 (5 bases). Germline CDR1 reads MNHEY; CDR2 reads SVGAGI. CDR3 length: 12 residues. The V gene lost 2 bases and the J gene lost 10 bases, with 11 bases spanning the gap. The CDR3 sequence is CASSYGAGPAFF. The CDR3 region has the DNA TGTGCCAGCAGTTACGGGGCAGGGCCAGCTTTCTTT.

In its sample, this clone was seen once. This rearrangement joins TRBV21-1 to TRBJ2-7; TRBD1, the D gene given by the table, was not confirmed from the DNA. TRBV21-1 is described as a pseudogene. The CDR3 loop spans 16 amino acids. The DNA of the CDR3 is TGTGCCAGCAGCCTAAGACCAGCCTTGGACAACTACGAGCAGTACTTC. Its protein is CASSLRPALDNYEQYF.